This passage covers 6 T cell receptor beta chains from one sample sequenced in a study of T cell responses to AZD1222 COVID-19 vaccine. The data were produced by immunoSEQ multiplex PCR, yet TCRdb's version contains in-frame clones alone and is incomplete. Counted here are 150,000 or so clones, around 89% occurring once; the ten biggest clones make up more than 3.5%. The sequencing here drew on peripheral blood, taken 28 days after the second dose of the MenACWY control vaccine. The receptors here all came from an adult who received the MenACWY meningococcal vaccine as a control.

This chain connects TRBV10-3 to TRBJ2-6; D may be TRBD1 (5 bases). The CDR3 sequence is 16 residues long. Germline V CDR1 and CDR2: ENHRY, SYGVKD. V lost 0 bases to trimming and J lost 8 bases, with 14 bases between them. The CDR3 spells CAISESGYQGSNVLTF. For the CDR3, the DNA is TGTGCCATCAGTGAGTCGGGGTATCAGGGCTCCAACGTCCTGACTTTC.

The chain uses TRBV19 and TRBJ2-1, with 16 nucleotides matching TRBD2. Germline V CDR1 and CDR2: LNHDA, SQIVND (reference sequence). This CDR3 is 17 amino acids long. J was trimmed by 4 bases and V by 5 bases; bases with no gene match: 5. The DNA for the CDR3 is TGTGCCAGTAGTTGGGGACTAGCGGGAGGGCCATACAATGAGCAGTTCTTC. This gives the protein CASSWGLAGGPYNEQFF.

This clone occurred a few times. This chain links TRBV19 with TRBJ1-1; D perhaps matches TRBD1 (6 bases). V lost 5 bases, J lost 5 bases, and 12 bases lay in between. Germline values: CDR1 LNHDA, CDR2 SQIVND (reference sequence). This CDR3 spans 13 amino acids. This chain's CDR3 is CASSVQGGTEAFF. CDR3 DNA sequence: TGTGCCAGTAGTGTACAGGGAGGAACTGAAGCTTTCTTT. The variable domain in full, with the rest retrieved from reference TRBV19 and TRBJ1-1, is DGGITQSPKYLFRKEGQNVTLSCEQNLNHDAMYWYRQDPGQGLRLIYYSQIVNDFQKGDIAEGYSVSREKKESFPLTVTSAQKNPTAFYLCASSVQGGTEAFFGQGTRLTVV.

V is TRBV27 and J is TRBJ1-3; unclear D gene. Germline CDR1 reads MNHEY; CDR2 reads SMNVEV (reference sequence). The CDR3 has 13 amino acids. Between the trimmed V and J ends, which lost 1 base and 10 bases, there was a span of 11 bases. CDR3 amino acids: CASSLYNGETIYF. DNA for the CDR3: TGTGCCAGCAGTTTATATAATGGGGAAACCATATATTTT.

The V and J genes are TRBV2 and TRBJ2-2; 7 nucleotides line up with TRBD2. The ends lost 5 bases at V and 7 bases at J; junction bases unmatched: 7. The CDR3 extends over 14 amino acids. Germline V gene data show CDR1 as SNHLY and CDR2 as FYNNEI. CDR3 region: CASSPQGGIGELFF. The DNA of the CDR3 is TGTGCCAGCAGTCCTCAGGGAGGGATCGGGGAGCTGTTTTTT.

The chain's CDR3 is CASSTLTDTQYF. In DNA, the CDR3 is TGTGCCAGTAGTACCCTCACAGATACGCAGTATTTT. V usage is TRBV19 and J usage is TRBJ2-3, with D uncertain. Trimming took 4 bases from V and 2 from J, leaving 4 bases between them. CDR3 length: 12 amino acids. Per germline, CDR1 LNHDA and CDR2 SQIVND (reference sequence).